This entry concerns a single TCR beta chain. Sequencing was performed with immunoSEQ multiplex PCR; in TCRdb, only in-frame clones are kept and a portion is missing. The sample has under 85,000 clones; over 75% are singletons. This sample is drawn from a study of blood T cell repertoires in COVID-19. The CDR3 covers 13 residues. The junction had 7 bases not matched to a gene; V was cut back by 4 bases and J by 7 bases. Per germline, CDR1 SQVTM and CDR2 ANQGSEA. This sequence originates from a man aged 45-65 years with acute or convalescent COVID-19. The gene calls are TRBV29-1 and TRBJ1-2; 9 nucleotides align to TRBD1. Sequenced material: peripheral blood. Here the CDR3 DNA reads TGCAGCGTTGGGGGGACAGGGTTCGGTGGCTACACCTTC. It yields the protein CSVGGTGFGGYTF.